Listed here are 25 T cell receptor beta chains from one sample, sequenced in a study of T-cell memory formation after mild COVID-19 (dated by TCRdb to the early 2020s). Library generation was performed with 5' RACE. Data came from an Illumina NovaSeq 6000. TCRdb trimmed public reads at Q25 via fastp, called clones via MiXCR and kept in-frame beta chains. Every CDR3 protein is listed once, alongside the most common genes and DNA of its rows. The table for this sample lists 400,000 or so distinct CDR3 sequences; around 19% of them were counted only once. The top ten hold 7.5% to 10% of the sample. Input material: PBMCs or a T cell subset sorted from them (not recorded which). The receptors shown here come from an adult woman who had mild COVID-19 (a few samples of this study predate the infection). The sample titles of this study are shuffled in the database, so cell type and time point are left out; the donor was told from shared clones.

This chain's CDR3 is CASSPRDGEKYF. In DNA, the CDR3 is TGTGCCAGCAGCCCACGGGACGGAGAAAAGTACTTC. V is TRBV7-9 and J is TRBJ2-4; D may match TRBD1 or TRBD2 (5 bases each). The CDR3 is made up of 12 amino acids. Trimming left V 5 bases short and J 14 bases short, with 16 bases between. Looked up from germline, CDR1 is SEHNR and CDR2 is FQNEAQ (reference sequence). The variable domain in full, completed from reference TRBV7-9 and TRBJ2-4, reads DTGVSQNPRHKITKRGQNVTFRCDPISEHNRLYWYRQTLGQGPEFLTYFQNEAQLEKSRLLSDRFSAERPKGSFSTLEIQRTEQGDSAMYLCASSPRDGEKYFGAGTRLSVL.

The CDR3 region has the DNA TGCAGCGTACCGGGACTCCAATTTCCAGATACGCAGTATTTT. Translating it yields CSVPGLQFPDTQYF. The rearrangement uses TRBV29-1 and TRBJ2-3; weak D call: TRBD2 (6 bases). CDR1 is SQVTM and CDR2 is ANQGSEA in the germline V gene. The V and J ends lost 6 bases and 4 bases respectively, with 17 bases between them. The CDR3 loop spans 14 amino acids.

This clonotype was counted only a few times. The V gene is TRBV24-1, the J gene TRBJ1-2, with D uncertain. The CDR3 is made up of 14 amino acids. Germline CDR1 and CDR2: KGHDR and SFDVKD. Trimming shortened V by 1 base and J by 3 bases, and 8 bases separated the two germline ends. The CDR3 nucleotides are TGTGCCACCAGTGATTTCAACGGGTACTATGGCTACACCTTC. It specifies CATSDFNGYYGYTF.

This clonotype was counted a few times. The genes are TRBV20-1 and TRBJ2-2; D unresolved. The V gene lost 3 bases and the J gene lost 5 bases, with 16 bases spanning the gap. CDR1 DFQATT and CDR2 SNEGSKA come from the germline V gene (reference sequence). The CDR3 is made up of 15 amino acids. CDR3 nucleotides: TGCAGTGCTAGTTCCCTCCGCCTCCAAACCGGGGAGCTGTTTTTT. It translates to CSASSLRLQTGELFF.

In its sample, this clonotype was seen a few times. The rearrangement joins TRBV21-1 to TRBJ2-7; TRBD1 is the table's D call, not checked against the DNA. TRBV21-1 is a known pseudogene. The CDR3 sequence is 13 residues long. CDR3 region: CASSSHRGHEQYF. The CDR3 nucleotides are TGTGCCAGCAGCTCCCACAGGGGCCACGAGCAGTACTTC.

In this sample, this clonotype turned up many times. The V call is TRBV25-1, the J call TRBJ2-4; D possibly matches TRBD1 or TRBD2 (5 bases each). The CDR3 length is 15 residues. Trimming took off 3 bases at V and 0 bases at J, with 9 bases between the two ends. Germline assignment: CDR1 MGHDK and CDR2 SYGVNS. The CDR3 DNA sequence: TGTGCCAGCAGTGACTCCGGGACAGCCAAAAACATTCAGTACTTC. Protein sequence: CASSDSGTAKNIQYF.

This clonotype was seen a few times. V usage is TRBV4-3 and J usage is TRBJ2-7; 8 nucleotides agree with TRBD2. Germline trimming cut 1 base from V and 6 bases from J; bases unmatched to any gene: 2. Germline CDR1 is LGHNA and CDR2 is YSLEER. The CDR3 has 13 residues. The CDR3: CASSQAGGGEQYF. Written as DNA, the CDR3 is TGCGCCAGCAGCCAAGCGGGGGGGGGCGAGCAGTACTTC.

The genes are TRBV5-5 and TRBJ2-7; the match to TRBD2 covers 8 bases. This CDR3 has 16 amino acids. V gave up 1 base and J gave up 3 bases; unmatched junction bases: 9. Germline V CDR1 and CDR2: SGHKS, YYEKEE (reference sequence). The CDR3 loop reads CASSLRGGGSFYEQYF. The DNA of the CDR3 is TGTGCCAGCAGCTTGAGAGGCGGGGGGAGCTTCTACGAGCAGTACTTC.

This clonotype was seen ten or more times. The chain uses TRBV12-3 or TRBV12-4 and TRBJ2-7, with D maybe TRBD1 (5 bases). Trimming left V 6 bases short and J 3 bases short, with 15 bases between. The CDR3 covers 14 residues. CDR3 amino acids: CASSPPWQGYEQYF. The CDR3 DNA sequence: TGTGCCAGCAGCCCACCATGGCAGGGCTACGAGCAGTACTTC.

This clonotype came up a few times. The chain has TRBV9 and TRBJ2-7; 9 bases line up with TRBD1. The CDR3 loop spans 15 amino acids. J lost 2 bases, V lost 3 bases, and 6 bases had no gene match. Germline CDR1 SGDLS, CDR2 YYNGEE. As DNA, the CDR3 is TGTGCCAGCAGCGGCTCCGGGACAGGGCCCTACGAGCAGTACTTC. This codes for CASSGSGTGPYEQYF.

The V call is TRBV11-2, the J call TRBJ1-2, with 12 bases fitting TRBD1. The CDR3 has 14 amino acids. The J segment lost 8 bases and the V segment lost 4 bases, leaving 5 bases of the junction unmatched. Germline loops: CDR1 SGHAT, CDR2 FQNNGV. Here the CDR3 reads CASSSGTGGFGYTF. The CDR3 DNA reads as TGTGCCAGCAGCTCCGGGACAGGGGGCTTCGGCTACACCTTC.

J is TRBJ2-1 and V is TRBV15; D gene ambiguous. Trimming left V 5 bases short and J 5 bases short, with 13 bases between. Looked up from germline, CDR1 is LNHNV and CDR2 is YYDKDF (reference sequence). The CDR3 runs to 14 residues. As DNA, the CDR3 is TGTGCCACCAGCGATCTGCGTCCGGACAATGAGCAGTTCTTC. It specifies CATSDLRPDNEQFF.

V is TRBV4-2 and J is TRBJ1-6; 9 bases fit TRBD1. Losses at the gene ends were 1 base for V and 7 bases for J; bases not matched to a gene: 5. The CDR3 consists of 16 residues. Germline V gene data show CDR1 as LGHNA and CDR2 as YNFKEQ. As DNA, the CDR3 is TGTGCCAGCAGCCAAGGGGGACAGGGTATGAATTCACCCCTCCACTTT. Translating it yields CASSQGGQGMNSPLHF.

The table lists this clonotype with a few counts. V is TRBV6-5 and J is TRBJ1-1, with a possible D match to TRBD1 (6 bases). The germline CDR1 and CDR2 sequences are MNHEY and SVGAGI. V gave up 5 bases and J gave up 4 bases, with 14 bases separating them. CDR3 length: 14 residues. CDR3 amino acids: CASSPVRGGTEAFF. The CDR3 DNA is TGTGCCAGCAGTCCGGTGAGGGGGGGCACTGAAGCTTTCTTT.

The chain joins TRBV11-3 to TRBJ2-1; 11 bases fit TRBD2. After removal of 5 bases from V and 6 bases from J, the junction contained 9 bases not matched to a gene. This CDR3 spans 16 amino acids. Germline CDR1 reads SGHNT; CDR2 reads YENEEA. The DNA of the CDR3 is TGTGCCAGCAGCGTACTTAGCGGGAGGGCCATCAATGAGCAGTTCTTC. This gives the protein CASSVLSGRAINEQFF. Supplemented by reference TRBV11-3 and TRBJ2-1, the full variable domain reads EAGVVQSPRYKIIEKKQPVAFWCNPISGHNTLYWYLQNLGQGPELLIRYENEEAVDDSQLPKDRFSAERLKGVDSTLKIQPAELGDSAVYLCASSVLSGRAINEQFFGPGTRLTVL.

Only a few counts were recorded for this clonotype. This chain links TRBV5-1 with TRBJ2-7; D gene ambiguous. Germline V lookup: CDR1 SGHRS, CDR2 YFSETQ. The V end was cut by 2 bases, the J end by 3 bases, with 12 bases between. The CDR3 has 14 residues. CDR3 sequence reads: CASSLDQPGYEQYF. DNA of the CDR3: TGCGCCAGCAGCTTAGACCAACCCGGCTACGAGCAGTACTTC.

The chain is built from TRBV15 and TRBJ2-7; D perhaps matches TRBD1 (7 bases). Germline V gene lookup returns CDR1 LNHNV and CDR2 YYDKDF (reference sequence). The CDR3 runs 12 residues. The V end lost 6 bases, the J end lost 6 bases, and 12 bases lay between the germline ends. CDR3 nucleotide sequence: TGTGCCACCAGTCCTCAGGGGGGCGAGCAGTACTTC. It codes for CATSPQGGEQYF.

This clonotype was observed at least ten times. The rearrangement links TRBV10-3 to TRBJ2-3; D could derive from TRBD1 or TRBD2 (5 bases each). There are 13 residues in the CDR3. Trimming took off 3 bases at V and 14 bases at J, with 18 bases between the two ends. Germline CDR1 reads ENHRY; CDR2 reads SYGVKD. The CDR3 nucleotides are TGTGCCATCAGTGACCGAAGCGCAGGGACCCCGTATTTT. This sequence encodes CAISDRSAGTPYF.

This clonotype has more than one count but fewer than ten. The chain is built from TRBV29-1 and TRBJ2-7, with 8 bases that match TRBD1. Germline values: CDR1 SQVTM, CDR2 ANQGSEA. CDR3 length: 15 residues. The V gene end was trimmed by 5 bases and the J gene end by 2 bases; junction bases not matched to a gene: 11. The CDR3 DNA follows: TGCAGCGTTCTTGGGTCCAGGGGGCCACCCTACGAGCAGTACTTC. Translated: CSVLGSRGPPYEQYF.

The V call is TRBV5-1, the J call TRBJ1-1, with TRBD1 matching over 10 bases. V shed 4 bases and J 7 bases; nucleotides not matched to a gene: 4. This CDR3 has 13 residues. Germline CDR1 reads SGHRS; CDR2 reads YFSETQ. The CDR3 spells CASSPWTGGEAFF. In DNA, the CDR3 is TGCGCCAGCAGCCCATGGACAGGGGGTGAAGCTTTCTTT.

This clonotype was recorded at least ten times. V usage is TRBV5-5 and J usage is TRBJ2-3; D unresolved. Trimming left V 0 bases short and J 4 bases short, with 9 bases between. CDR3 length: 14 amino acids. Germline values: CDR1 SGHKS, CDR2 YYEKEE (reference sequence). CDR3 region: CASSLANFADTQYF. The CDR3 nucleotides are TGTGCCAGCAGCTTGGCCAATTTCGCAGATACGCAGTATTTT.

This sequence joins TRBV7-9 and TRBJ2-2; D is perhaps TRBD1 (6 bases). The CDR3 contains 14 residues. V was cut by 5 bases and J by 3 bases, with 10 bases left in between. Germline CDR1 and CDR2: SEHNR and FQNEAQ (reference sequence). The CDR3 loop reads CASSPGHHTGELFF. The DNA for the CDR3 is TGTGCCAGCAGCCCGGGACACCACACCGGGGAGCTGTTTTTT.

V usage is TRBV5-1 and J usage is TRBJ2-7, with TRBD2 identical over 10 bases. Losses at the gene ends were 0 bases for V and 3 bases for J; bases not matched to a gene: 3. Germline V gene data show CDR1 as SGHRS and CDR2 as YFSETQ. The CDR3 loop spans 15 amino acids. The CDR3 here is CASSLESSGGYEQYF. The CDR3 region has the DNA TGCGCCAGCAGCTTGGAGTCTAGCGGGGGCTACGAGCAGTACTTC.

The chain links TRBV12-3 or TRBV12-4 to TRBJ1-2; perhaps TRBD1 as D (5 bases). The ends were cut back, 3 bases at V and 1 base at J, with 30 bases in the middle. The length of the CDR3 is 21 residues. The CDR3: CASSFETLLSPVDSDNYGYTF. The CDR3 DNA sequence: TGTGCCAGCAGTTTTGAGACCCTTCTCTCACCTGTCGACAGCGATAACTATGGCTACACCTTC.

This clonotype was seen a few times. The V gene is TRBV7-9, the J gene TRBJ1-2, with D perhaps matching TRBD1 (6 bases). Germline lookup yields CDR1 SEHNR and CDR2 FQNEAQ (reference sequence). V was pared by 4 bases and J by 6 bases, with 12 bases between. The CDR3 extends over 13 amino acids. The CDR3 bases are TGTGCCAGCAGCTCCTACGACAGGAATGGCTACACCTTC. It codes for CASSSYDRNGYTF.